This TCR beta chain was retrieved from a study of shared clonotypes between healthy human individuals. Method: immunoSEQ multiplex PCR; TCRdb's copy keeps in-frame clones and lacks some. The repertoire holds about 2.2 million clones, around 95% seen once, with roughly 1.7% in the top ten. The CDR3 sequence is 13 residues long. The V end was cut by 6 bases, the J end by 6 bases, with 11 bases between. Germline lookup yields CDR1 SNHLY and CDR2 FYNNEI. Naivety among CD8 cells was defined by CD45RO negativity and positive CCR7 selection, thereby excluding terminally differentiated effector memory CD45RA+ cells.

The chain links TRBV2 to TRBJ2-2, with D perhaps matching TRBD1 (5 bases). Sequencing was performed on naive CD8+ T cells from PBMCs. This clonotype was obtained from a man aged 18-30 years in good health. Some clones in this sample may be carry-over from other donors' samples. CDR3 loop: CASRGAGPGELFF. For the CDR3, the DNA is TGTGCCAGCAGAGGGGCAGGGCCCGGGGAGCTGTTTTTT.